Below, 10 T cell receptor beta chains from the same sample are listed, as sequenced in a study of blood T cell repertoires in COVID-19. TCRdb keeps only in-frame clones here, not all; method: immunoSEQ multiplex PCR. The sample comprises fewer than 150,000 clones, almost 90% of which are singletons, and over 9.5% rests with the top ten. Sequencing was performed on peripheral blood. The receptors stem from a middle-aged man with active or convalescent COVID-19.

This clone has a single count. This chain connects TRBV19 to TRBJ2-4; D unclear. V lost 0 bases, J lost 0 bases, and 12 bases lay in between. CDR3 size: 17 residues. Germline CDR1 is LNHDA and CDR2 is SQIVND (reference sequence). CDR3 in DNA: TGTGCCAGTAGTATAGATACAGCATTATTAGCCAAAAACATTCAGTACTTC. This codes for CASSIDTALLAKNIQYF.

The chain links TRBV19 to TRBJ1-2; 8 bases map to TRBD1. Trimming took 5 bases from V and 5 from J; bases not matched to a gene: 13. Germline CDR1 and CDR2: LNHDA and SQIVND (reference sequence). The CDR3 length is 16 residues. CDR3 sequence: CASSQGPDREIYGYTF. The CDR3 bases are TGTGCCAGTAGTCAAGGCCCGGACAGGGAGATATATGGCTACACCTTC.

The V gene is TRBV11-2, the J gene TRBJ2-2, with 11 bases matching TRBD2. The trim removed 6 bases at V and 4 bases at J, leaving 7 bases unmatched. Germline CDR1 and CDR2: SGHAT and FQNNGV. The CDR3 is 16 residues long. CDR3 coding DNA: TGTGCCAGCAGGAACCTAGCGGGAGGACGCACCGGGGAGCTGTTTTTT. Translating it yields CASRNLAGGRTGELFF. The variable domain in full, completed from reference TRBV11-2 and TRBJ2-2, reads EAGVAQSPRYKIIEKRQSVAFWCNPISGHATLYWYQQILGQGPKLLIQFQNNGVVDDSQLPKDRFSAERLKGVDSTLKIQPAKLEDSAVYLCASRNLAGGRTGELFFGEGSRLTVL.

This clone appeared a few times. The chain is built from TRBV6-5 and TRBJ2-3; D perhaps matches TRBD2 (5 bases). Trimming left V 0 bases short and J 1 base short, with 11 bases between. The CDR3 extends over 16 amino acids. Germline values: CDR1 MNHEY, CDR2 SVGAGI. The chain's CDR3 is CASSYSRRVGTDTQYF. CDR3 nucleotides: TGTGCCAGCAGTTACTCGAGGCGGGTGGGCACAGATACGCAGTATTTT.

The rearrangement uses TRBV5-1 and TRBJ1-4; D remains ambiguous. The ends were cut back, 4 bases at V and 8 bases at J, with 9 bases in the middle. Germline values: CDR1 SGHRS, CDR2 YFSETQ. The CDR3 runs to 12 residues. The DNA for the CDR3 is TGCGCCAGCAGCCCTGGAGGAGAAAAACTGTTTTTT. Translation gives CASSPGGEKLFF.

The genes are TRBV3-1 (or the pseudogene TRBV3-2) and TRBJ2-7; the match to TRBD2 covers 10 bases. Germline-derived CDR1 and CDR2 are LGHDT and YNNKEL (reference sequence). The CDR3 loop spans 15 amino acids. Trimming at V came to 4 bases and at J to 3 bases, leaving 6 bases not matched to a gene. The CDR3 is CASSLGLAEIYEQYF. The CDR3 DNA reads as TGTGCCAGCAGCCTCGGACTAGCGGAGATCTACGAGCAGTACTTC.

CDR3 loop: CASSPSWARGTDTQYF. The CDR3 bases are TGTGCCAGCAGCCCTAGCTGGGCAAGAGGCACAGATACGCAGTATTTT. The chain employs TRBV7-2 and TRBJ2-3; D is possibly TRBD2 (5 bases). The CDR3 loop spans 16 amino acids. Germline CDR1 reads SGHTA; CDR2 reads FQGNSA. Trimming cost V 5 bases and J 1 base, with 16 bases left between them. Together with reference TRBV7-2 and TRBJ2-3, the CDR3 gives the full variable domain: GAGVSQSPSNKVTEKGKDVELRCDPISGHTALYWYRQSLGQGLEFLIYFQGNSAPDKSGLPSDRFSAERTGGSVSTLTIQRTQQEDSAVYLCASSPSWARGTDTQYFGPGTRLTVL.

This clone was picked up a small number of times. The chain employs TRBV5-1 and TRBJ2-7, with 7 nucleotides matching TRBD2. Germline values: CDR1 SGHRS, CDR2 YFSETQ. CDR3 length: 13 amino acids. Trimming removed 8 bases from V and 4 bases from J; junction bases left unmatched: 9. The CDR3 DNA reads TGCGCCAGTGGCCGGGACTACGCGTACGAGCAGTACTTC. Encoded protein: CASGRDYAYEQYF.

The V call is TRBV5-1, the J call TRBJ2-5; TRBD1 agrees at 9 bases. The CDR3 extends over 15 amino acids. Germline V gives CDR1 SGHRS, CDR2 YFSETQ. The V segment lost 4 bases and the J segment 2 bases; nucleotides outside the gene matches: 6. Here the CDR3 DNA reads TGCGCCAGCAGCGGCGGACAGGGGAGGCAAGAGACCCAGTACTTC. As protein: CASSGGQGRQETQYF. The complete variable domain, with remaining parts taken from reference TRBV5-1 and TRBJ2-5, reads KAGVTQTPRYLIKTRGQQVTLSCSPISGHRSVSWYQQTPGQGLQFLFEYFSETQRNKGNFPGRFSGRQFSNSRSEMNVSTLELGDSALYLCASSGGQGRQETQYFGPGTRLLVL.

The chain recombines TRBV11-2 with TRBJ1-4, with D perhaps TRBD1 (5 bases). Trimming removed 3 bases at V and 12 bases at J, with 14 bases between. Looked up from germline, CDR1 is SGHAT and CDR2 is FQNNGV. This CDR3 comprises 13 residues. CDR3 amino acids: CASSFPGRRELFF. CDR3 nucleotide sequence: TGTGCCAGCAGCTTCCCCGGGCGCAGGGAACTGTTTTTT.